This T cell receptor beta chain was sequenced for a study of blood T cells in healthy people across ages. Study-level points and caveats: No conclusive comparison of naive versus antigen-experienced cells was possible with unsorted PBMCs. Because donor CMV status was unknown, expanded clonotype changes were possibly confounded.

A second roughly 6 to 11 cycle PCR used barcoded and J-beta primers. One entry per CDR3 protein results from TCRdb running MiXCR on the 5' RACE reads. Seen here are about 1.8 million distinct CDR3 sequences, roughly 52% observed once, and the top ten hold less than 2.5%. The study isolated at least 6.5 million PBMCs from each sample. This clonotype occurred a few times. Its target is not known. Sequenced input: blood. The sequence was collected from a woman aged 40 to 50 in good health.

CDR3 residues: CASGTRGAATDTQYF. In DNA form, the CDR3 reads TGTGCCAGCGGAACGCGGGGGGCCGCCACAGATACGCAGTATTTT. The genes are TRBV2 and TRBJ2-3; 8 bases are a match to TRBD2. Per the germline V gene, CDR1 is SNHLY and CDR2 is FYNNEI. Trimming took 8 bases from V and 2 from J; bases not matched to a gene: 9. This CDR3 comprises 15 residues.